Listed below are T cell receptor beta chains from one sample, sequenced in a study of T-cell reconstitution after alpha-beta-depleted transplantation in children. TCRdb itself ran the PCR reads through MiXCR, one entry per CDR3 protein. The profile shows some 600,000 distinct CDR3 sequences, 10% to 15% of them singletons. The sample here was PBMCs, mostly from graft donor cells, taken 360 days after TCRalphabeta/CD19-depleted stem cell transplant. The receptors originated from a male patient under 18 who had a stem cell transplant for acute myeloid leukemia, so the T cells may come from the graft donor. The CDR3 runs from the conserved cysteine through the conserved F or W. A D gene is named only where the DNA matches it firmly. The size of a clone is reported for some rows only, either as once, few or many, or as a class for expanded clones.

TGTGCCAGCAGCTCAGAGGGACTAGCGGGAGGTGGCTACAATGAGCAGTTCTTC,CASSSEGLAGGGYNEQFF,TRBJ2-1,.,TRBD2,TRBV11-1
TGTGCCAGCAGCTGGGACGGTCAAGAGACCCAGTACTTC,CASSWDGQETQYF,TRBJ2-5,many,.,TRBV7-2
TGTGCCAGCAGCTTATCGCGGGGAACCAACTACGAGCAGTACTTC,CASSLSRGTNYEQYF,TRBJ2-7,few,.,TRBV7-3
TGTGCCACCAGTGAGCAGGGGGCGCCCTACGAGCAGTACTTC,CATSEQGAPYEQYF,TRBJ2-7,few,TRBD1,TRBV24-1
TGTGCCAGCAGCGTTTTGGACAGAGGGCCCAATGAGCAGTTCTTC,CASSVLDRGPNEQFF,TRBJ2-1,.,.,TRBV9
TGTGCCACCCCCGACAGGGGCAAATATGGCTACACCTTC,CATPDRGKYGYTF,TRBJ1-2,.,TRBD1,TRBV28
TGTGCCAGCAGCTTAGCGGGGCTACCCCCATACAATGAGCAGTTCTTC,CASSLAGLPPYNEQFF,TRBJ2-1,few,.,TRBV7-2
TGCAGCGTTGCTCCGGGACTAGTCTCCTACAATGAGCAGTTCTTC,CSVAPGLVSYNEQFF,TRBJ2-1,.,TRBD2,TRBV29-1
TGTGCCAGCAGCCAAGATAAAAGACTAGCGGAGACCTACGAGCAGTACTTC,CASSQDKRLAETYEQYF,TRBJ2-7,few,TRBD2,TRBV3-1
TGTGCCAGCACAATGACAGGGACGGCTGGGGAGCTGTTTTTT,CASTMTGTAGELFF,TRBJ2-2,.,TRBD1,TRBV25-1
TGCAGTGCTATCGGGCTAGCGGGACTAGAGACCCAGTACTTC,CSAIGLAGLETQYF,TRBJ2-5,.,TRBD2,TRBV20-1
TGTGCCATCAGTGGTGCTAGCGGGATCCTCACCACCGGGGAGCTGTTTTTT,CAISGASGILTTGELFF,TRBJ2-2,.,TRBD2,TRBV10-3
TGTGCCAGCAGCCCCGAGTGGACAGGGGGCTTAGAGACCCAGTACTTC,CASSPEWTGGLETQYF,TRBJ2-5,few,TRBD1,TRBV7-9
TGTGCCAGCAGTCCCGGAAGGGGGGGTGAGCAGTTCTTC,CASSPGRGGEQFF,TRBJ2-1,.,.,TRBV27
TGCAGCGTTGGGAGGGGAGATACGCAGTATTTT,CSVGRGDTQYF,TRBJ2-3,many,.,TRBV29-1
TGTGCCAGCAGACTGGGCTCCAATGAAAAACTGTTTTTT,CASRLGSNEKLFF,TRBJ1-4,.,.,TRBV12-3/TRBV12-4
TGTGCCAGCAGCCAAGGCAGGGGGGCATTGTATACGCAGTATTTT,CASSQGRGALYTQYF,TRBJ2-3,few,.,TRBV3-1
TGTGCCAGCAGCTTAGGGCGGGAGTACAATGAGCAGTTCTTC,CASSLGREYNEQFF,TRBJ2-1,.,TRBD2,TRBV7-2
TGTGCCAGCGGTCGAGGGACGGGTAGCAATCAGCCCCAGCATTTT,CASGRGTGSNQPQHF,TRBJ1-5,few,.,TRBV6-2/TRBV6-3
TGTGCCAGCAGCTTGTTCGGTGACGGTCGTGACTCTGGGGCCAACGTCCTGACTTTC,CASSLFGDGRDSGANVLTF,TRBJ2-6,few,.,TRBV5-4
TGTGCCAGCAGCTCCTTAACTGTGCTCAGGGGTTTTACCGGGGAGCTGTTTTTT,CASSSLTVLRGFTGELFF,TRBJ2-2,.,.,TRBV7-8
TGTGCCTGGAGTGAGGAGGGAGAGCAGTACTTC,CAWSEEGEQYF,TRBJ2-7,.,.,TRBV30
TGTGCCAGCAGTGAACTCACCCTTTCGTCACCCCTCCACTTT,CASSELTLSSPLHF,TRBJ1-6,many,.,TRBV2
TGCGCCAGCAGCCAAGACCCAGGGTATTACACCGGGGAGCTGTTTTTT,CASSQDPGYYTGELFF,TRBJ2-2,many,.,TRBV4-3
TGCGCCAGCAGCCAGTCGCGACTAGCGGGCCGAGAGACCCAGTACTTC,CASSQSRLAGRETQYF,TRBJ2-5,.,TRBD2,TRBV5-1
TGTGCCAGCAGCCGACCCTCGACAGCAAGGAACACTGAAGCTTTCTTT,CASSRPSTARNTEAFF,TRBJ1-1,few,.,TRBV6-5
TGCGCCAGCAGCCAAGATCTGGCGGGACGCTCCTACAATGAGCAGTTCTTC,CASSQDLAGRSYNEQFF,TRBJ2-1,many,.,TRBV4-1
TGTGCAAGTCGCTTAGCGCATGAGAGTTGGTCCTACAATGAGCAGTTCTTC,CASRLAHESWSYNEQFF,TRBJ2-1,few,.,TRBV12-2
TGTGCCAGTAGTAAGGGACAGCCCGAACTGAGTGAAGCTTTCTTT,CASSKGQPELSEAFF,TRBJ1-1,.,TRBD1,TRBV19
TGTGCCAGCAGCTTAGGGCTTGACGGGAGCACAGATACGCAGTATTTT,CASSLGLDGSTDTQYF,TRBJ2-3,.,.,TRBV11-3
TGTGCCAGCAGTAACGACCGAAGGAATGAGCAGTTCTTC,CASSNDRRNEQFF,TRBJ2-1,few,.,TRBV6-2/TRBV6-3
TGTGCCAGCAGTTTAGGACAGGGAGGTATTGAGGAGCAGTTCTTC,CASSLGQGGIEEQFF,TRBJ2-1,.,TRBD1,TRBV28
TGTGCCAGCAGCCGACTAGCGGGAGGGCATCGTGAGCAGTTCTTC,CASSRLAGGHREQFF,TRBJ2-1,few,TRBD2,TRBV28
TGTGCCAGCAGCTTAGCCTCAGGGTTAGGCGAAAAACTGTTTTTT,CASSLASGLGEKLFF,TRBJ1-4,.,.,TRBV7-9
TGTGCCAGCAGCTTAAGGAGCTTACCCACAGATACGCAGTATTTT,CASSLRSLPTDTQYF,TRBJ2-3,many,.,TRBV7-3
TGCGCCAGCAGCAGGGCCCGTGGGGGAACCGGGGAGCTGTTTTTT,CASSRARGGTGELFF,TRBJ2-2,.,.,TRBV5-1
TGTGCCAGCAGCTTAGCGCGGGTGCTAGCGGGAGGGGAGACCGGGGAGCTGTTTTTT,CASSLARVLAGGETGELFF,TRBJ2-2,.,TRBD2,TRBV7-8
TGTGCCAGCAGCTTACCAGGGGGATCTAGCACAGATACGCAGTATTTT,CASSLPGGSSTDTQYF,TRBJ2-3,few,TRBD1,TRBV7-2
TGTGCCAGCAGCCTCATCGACAGGAGGACTAGTGAAAAACTGTTTTTT,CASSLIDRRTSEKLFF,TRBJ1-4,few,.,TRBV28
TGTGCCAGCAGTTTTTCCCTGCAGGGGACTAGCGGCACCTACGAGCAGTACTTC,CASSFSLQGTSGTYEQYF,TRBJ2-7,.,TRBD2,TRBV6-5
TGCAGTGCTCTCCGGGCGGGTGAGCAGTTCTTC,CSALRAGEQFF,TRBJ2-1,.,.,TRBV20-1
TGTGCCAGCAGTCGCTCCGGGTGGAATGAGCAGTTCTTC,CASSRSGWNEQFF,TRBJ2-1,once,.,TRBV6-1
TGCAGTGCTAGCCATGCGGGCCGAAACTACAATGAGCAGTTCTTC,CSASHAGRNYNEQFF,TRBJ2-1,.,.,TRBV20-1
TGTGCCAGCAGGTTTCTCGGACAGGGCGAAAAACTGTTTTTT,CASRFLGQGEKLFF,TRBJ1-4,many,TRBD1,TRBV28
TGCAGTGCTAGACCTAATACTGGGGCTTTCTTT,CSARPNTGAFF,TRBJ1-1,.,.,TRBV20-1
TGCGCCAGCAGCCTCCCGTCTAGCAGGACAGGGAGTGAGCAGTTCTTC,CASSLPSSRTGSEQFF,TRBJ2-1,.,TRBD1,TRBV4-1
TGCAGCGTTGATGGTAGCGGGATATACAATGAGCAGTTCTTC,CSVDGSGIYNEQFF,TRBJ2-1,many,TRBD2,TRBV29-1
TGCAGCGCCCTTTCGGTTGGGGGTAAGGCCTACGAGCAGTACTTC,CSALSVGGKAYEQYF,TRBJ2-7,many,.,TRBV29-1
TGTGCCAGCAGTTTTGGATGGGACGAGCAGTACTTC,CASSFGWDEQYF,TRBJ2-7,few,.,TRBV12-3/TRBV12-4
TGTGCCAGCAGTTTGGCGGGAGAGCACAGGGAGCTGTTTTTT,CASSLAGEHRELFF,TRBJ2-2,few,TRBD2,TRBV12-3/TRBV12-4
TGTGCCAGCAGCTCGTCTAGCGGACCTACATATACGCAGTATTTT,CASSSSSGPTYTQYF,TRBJ2-3,.,TRBD2,TRBV7-6
TGCAGCGTTGAAGATCGGATGAACCTCAGTGGTGAGCAGTTCTTC,CSVEDRMNLSGEQFF,TRBJ2-1,many,.,TRBV29-1
TGTGCCAGCAGCTGGGGTAGCGGCTTAAGCTCCTACAATGAGCAGTTCTTC,CASSWGSGLSSYNEQFF,TRBJ2-1,.,.,TRBV7-3
TGTGCCAGCAGCCCCTCAGTCAGGGGTGAAAACATTCAGTACTTC,CASSPSVRGENIQYF,TRBJ2-4,few,.,TRBV11-2
TGCGCCAGCAGCTTGGAGGGCCCGCGCGTCTACGAGCAGTACTTC,CASSLEGPRVYEQYF,TRBJ2-7,.,.,TRBV5-1